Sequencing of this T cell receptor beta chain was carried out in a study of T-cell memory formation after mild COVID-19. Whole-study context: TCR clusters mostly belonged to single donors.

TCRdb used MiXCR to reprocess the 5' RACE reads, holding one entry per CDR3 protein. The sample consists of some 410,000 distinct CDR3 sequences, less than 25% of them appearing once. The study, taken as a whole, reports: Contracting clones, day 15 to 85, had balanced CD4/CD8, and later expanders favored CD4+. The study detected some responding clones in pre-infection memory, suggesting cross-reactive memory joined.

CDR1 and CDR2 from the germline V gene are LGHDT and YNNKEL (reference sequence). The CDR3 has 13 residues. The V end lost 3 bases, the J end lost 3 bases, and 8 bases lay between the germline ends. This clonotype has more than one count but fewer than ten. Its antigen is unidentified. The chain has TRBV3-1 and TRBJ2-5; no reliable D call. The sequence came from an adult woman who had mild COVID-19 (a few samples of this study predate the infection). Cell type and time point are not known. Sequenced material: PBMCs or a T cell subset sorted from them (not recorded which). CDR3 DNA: TGTGCCAGCAGCCAGGCCCTAGAAGAGACCCAGTACTTC. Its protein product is CASSQALEETQYF.